These T cell receptor beta chains were read from a single sample in a study of identical twins. TCRdb re-analysed the 5' RACE reads in MiXCR, keeping a single row per CDR3 protein. The sample records about 890,000 distinct CDR3 sequences, 9% to 15% being singletons. In addition, the sample was reused for a study of yellow fever vaccine responses in identical twins.

The sequenced sample was PBMCs. The receptor set was obtained from a woman aged 18-29 years in good health. The CDR3 runs from the conserved cysteine through the conserved F or W. D genes are given only for firm matches. Clone size appears in some rows only: once, few, many, or a class for an expanded clone.

J,size,V,D,CDR3,DNA
TRBJ2-1,many,TRBV28,TRBD2,CASSFSPAGGPNNEQFF,TGTGCCAGCAGTTTTTCCCCGGCGGGAGGGCCTAACAATGAGCAGTTCTTC
TRBJ2-3,few,TRBV3-1,NA,CASSLGGVVTQYF,TGTGCCAGCAGCTTGGGGGGTGTGGTTACGCAGTATTTT
TRBJ2-1,NA,TRBV19,TRBD2,CASSRREEGRNEQFF,TGTGCCAGTAGTCGGCGGGAGGAGGGACGGAATGAGCAGTTCTTC
TRBJ2-3,few,TRBV3-1,TRBD2,CASSQEAGGVADTQYF,TGTGCCAGCAGCCAAGAAGCGGGGGGCGTTGCAGATACGCAGTATTTT
TRBJ1-1,few,TRBV4-1,NA,CASSVRHMNTEAFF,TGCGCCAGCAGCGTTCGACACATGAACACTGAAGCTTTCTTT
TRBJ2-4,many,TRBV6-5,TRBD2,CASSYFLKAGRSGGNIQYF,TGTGCCAGCAGTTACTTCCTCAAGGCAGGTCGCTCGGGGGGAAACATTCAGTACTTC
TRBJ1-5,once,TRBV6-6,TRBD1,CTRSSTPTGVDGNQPQHF,TGTACCCGCAGTTCTACCCCGACAGGGGTTGATGGCAATCAGCCCCAGCATTTT
TRBJ2-2,NA,TRBV5-1,NA,CASSPRQGRAGELFF,TGCGCCAGCAGCCCTCGACAGGGGAGGGCCGGGGAGCTGTTTTTT
TRBJ2-1,NA,TRBV6-5,TRBD1,CASSYSRDRVNNEQFF,TGTGCCAGCAGTTACTCCCGGGACAGGGTAAACAATGAGCAGTTCTTC
TRBJ2-3,NA,TRBV15,NA,CATRERISGPATDTQYF,TGTGCCACCAGGGAAAGAATTTCGGGGCCCGCCACAGATACGCAGTATTTT
TRBJ1-6,NA,TRBV7-9,TRBD1,CASSLDREVHF,TGTGCCAGCAGCCTGGACAGGGAGGTCCACTTT
TRBJ2-7,few,TRBV2,NA,CASSGIESEQYF,TGTGCCAGCAGTGGGATTGAGAGCGAGCAGTACTTC
TRBJ1-2,NA,TRBV3-1,TRBD1,CASSQVTGGGYGYTF,TGTGCCAGCAGCCAAGTGACAGGGGGAGGTTATGGCTACACCTTC
TRBJ1-2,few,TRBV20-1,NA,CSASPALSYTF,TGCAGTGCTAGCCCCGCCCTGTCCTACACCTTC
TRBJ2-3,many,TRBV5-1,NA,CASSYARLETTDTQYF,TGCGCCAGCAGCTACGCCCGACTAGAAACGACAGATACGCAGTATTTT
TRBJ1-1,few,TRBV20-1,TRBD1,CSAPPGQLNTEAFF,TGCAGTGCCCCACCGGGACAGCTGAACACTGAAGCTTTCTTT
TRBJ2-5,many,TRBV24-1,NA,CATSDYLGYNQETQYF,TGTGCCACCAGTGATTATCTGGGGTACAACCAAGAGACCCAGTACTTC
TRBJ2-1,few,TRBV29-1,NA,CSVEDLGGYNEQFF,TGCAGCGTTGAAGATCTGGGCGGCTACAATGAGCAGTTCTTC
TRBJ1-1,NA,TRBV7-2,NA,CASSLITGWTEAFF,TGTGCCAGCAGCTTAATTACAGGGTGGACTGAAGCTTTCTTT
TRBJ2-7,NA,TRBV29-1,TRBD2,CSVKAASGSNYEQYF,TGCAGCGTCAAAGCGGCTAGCGGGAGTAATTACGAGCAGTACTTC
TRBJ2-3,NA,TRBV9,NA,CASSVGGGADTQYF,TGTGCCAGCAGCGTAGGTGGTGGAGCAGATACGCAGTATTTT
TRBJ2-1,NA,TRBV6-2/TRBV6-3,NA,CASSYLTYNEQFF,TGTGCCAGCAGTTACCTCACGTACAATGAGCAGTTCTTC
TRBJ1-6,NA,TRBV5-1,NA,CASSPDSVYNSPLHF,TGCGCCAGCAGCCCCGACAGCGTATATAATTCACCCCTCCACTTT
TRBJ1-1,NA,TRBV5-1,NA,CASSLGGANLNTEAFF,TGCGCCAGCAGCTTGGGCGGGGCTAATCTGAACACTGAAGCTTTCTTT
TRBJ2-2,NA,TRBV5-1,NA,CASRYNLDTGELFF,TGCGCCAGCAGATACAATTTGGACACCGGGGAGCTGTTTTTT
TRBJ2-3,NA,TRBV7-3,NA,CASSSRGAGGSGTDTQYF,TGTGCCAGCAGCTCCCGCGGGGCAGGGGGTTCCGGCACAGATACGCAGTATTTT
TRBJ2-2,NA,TRBV6-1,TRBD2,CASAGDYTGELFF,TGTGCCAGCGCGGGAGATTACACCGGGGAGCTGTTTTTT
TRBJ2-7,NA,TRBV2,NA,CASSEELGTYEQYF,TGTGCCAGCAGTGAAGAACTGGGGACCTACGAGCAGTACTTC
TRBJ2-7,few,TRBV29-1,NA,CSVATLNSYEQYF,TGCAGCGTTGCCACACTTAACTCCTACGAGCAGTACTTC
TRBJ1-4,NA,TRBV20-1,NA,CSARSGGRRKLFF,TGCAGTGCTAGAAGCGGGGGGCGTCGAAAACTGTTTTTT
TRBJ1-2,many,TRBV20-1,NA,CSARVGGSSGYTF,TGCAGTGCTAGAGTTGGAGGTTCGAGTGGCTACACCTTC
TRBJ2-1,few,TRBV7-9,TRBD2,CASSRGTSGRNEQFF,TGTGCCAGCAGTCGCGGGACTAGCGGAAGGAATGAGCAGTTCTTC
TRBJ2-1,few,TRBV6-2/TRBV6-3,NA,CASSYWGRAGPLQATNEQFF,TGTGCCAGCAGTTACTGGGGACGGGCGGGCCCGTTACAGGCTACAAATGAGCAGTTCTTC
TRBJ1-1,NA,TRBV20-1,NA,CSAPTDMNTEAFF,TGCAGTGCGCCGACAGACATGAACACTGAAGCTTTCTTT
TRBJ2-7,many,TRBV2,NA,CATTGSSLYEQYF,TGTGCCACCACAGGATCTAGCTTATACGAGCAGTACTTC
TRBJ2-2,NA,TRBV6-4,TRBD2,CASSPIAGANTGELFF,TGTGCCAGCAGTCCGATAGCGGGGGCGAACACCGGGGAGCTGTTTTTT